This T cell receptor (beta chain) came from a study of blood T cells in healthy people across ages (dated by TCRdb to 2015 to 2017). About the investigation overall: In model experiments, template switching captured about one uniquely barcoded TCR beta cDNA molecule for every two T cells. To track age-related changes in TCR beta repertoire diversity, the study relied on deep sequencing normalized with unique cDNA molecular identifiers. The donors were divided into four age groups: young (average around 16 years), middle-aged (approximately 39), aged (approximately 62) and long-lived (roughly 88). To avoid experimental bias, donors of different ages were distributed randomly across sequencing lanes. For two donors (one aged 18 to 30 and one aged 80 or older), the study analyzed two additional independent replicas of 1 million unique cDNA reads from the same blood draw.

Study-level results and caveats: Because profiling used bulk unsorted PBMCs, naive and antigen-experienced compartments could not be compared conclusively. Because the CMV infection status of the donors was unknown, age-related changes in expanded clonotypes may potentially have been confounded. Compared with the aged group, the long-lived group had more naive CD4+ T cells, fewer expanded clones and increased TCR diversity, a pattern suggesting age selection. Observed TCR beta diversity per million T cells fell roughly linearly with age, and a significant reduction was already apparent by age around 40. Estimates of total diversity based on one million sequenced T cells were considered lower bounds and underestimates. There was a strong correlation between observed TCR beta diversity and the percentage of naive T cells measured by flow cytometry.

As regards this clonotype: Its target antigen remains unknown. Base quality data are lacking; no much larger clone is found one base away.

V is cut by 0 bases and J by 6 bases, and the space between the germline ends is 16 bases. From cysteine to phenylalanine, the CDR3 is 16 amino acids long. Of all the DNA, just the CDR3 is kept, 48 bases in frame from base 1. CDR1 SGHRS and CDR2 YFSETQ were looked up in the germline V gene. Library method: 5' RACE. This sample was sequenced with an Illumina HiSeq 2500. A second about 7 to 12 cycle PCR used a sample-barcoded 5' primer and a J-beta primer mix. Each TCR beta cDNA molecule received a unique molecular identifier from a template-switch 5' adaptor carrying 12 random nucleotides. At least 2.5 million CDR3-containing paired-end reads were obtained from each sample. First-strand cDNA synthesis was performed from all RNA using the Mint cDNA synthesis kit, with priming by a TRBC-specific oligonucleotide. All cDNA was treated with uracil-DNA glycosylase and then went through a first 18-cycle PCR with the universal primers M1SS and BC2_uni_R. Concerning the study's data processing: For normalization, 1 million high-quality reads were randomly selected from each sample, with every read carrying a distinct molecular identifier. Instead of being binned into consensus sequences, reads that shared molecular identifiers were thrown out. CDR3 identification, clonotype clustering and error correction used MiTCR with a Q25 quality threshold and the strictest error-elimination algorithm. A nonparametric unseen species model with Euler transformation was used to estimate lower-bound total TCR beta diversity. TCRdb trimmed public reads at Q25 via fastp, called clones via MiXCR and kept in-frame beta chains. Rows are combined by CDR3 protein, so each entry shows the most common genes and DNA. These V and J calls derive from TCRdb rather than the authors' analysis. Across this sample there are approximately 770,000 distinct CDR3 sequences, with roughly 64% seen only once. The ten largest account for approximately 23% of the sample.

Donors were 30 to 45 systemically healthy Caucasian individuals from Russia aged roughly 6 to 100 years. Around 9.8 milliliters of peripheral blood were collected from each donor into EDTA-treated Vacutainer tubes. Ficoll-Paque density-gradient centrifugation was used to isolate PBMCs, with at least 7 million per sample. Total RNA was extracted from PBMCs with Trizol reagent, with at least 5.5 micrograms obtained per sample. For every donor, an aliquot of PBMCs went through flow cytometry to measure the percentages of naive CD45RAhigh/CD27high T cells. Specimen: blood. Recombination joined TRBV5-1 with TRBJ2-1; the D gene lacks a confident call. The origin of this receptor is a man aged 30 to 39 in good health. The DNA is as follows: TGCGCCAGCAGCTTGGGAGAACCCCCTTTCAGCAATGAGCAGTTCTTC. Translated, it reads CASSLGEPPFSNEQFF.